Listed below are T cell receptor beta chains from one sample, sequenced in a study of tumor-infiltrating lymphocytes in primary liver carcinoma. TCRdb re-derived calls from the multiplex PCR reads in MiXCR, one entry per CDR3 protein. The sample records approximately 300,000 distinct CDR3 sequences, about 60% being singletons. Sequenced sample: peripheral blood. These receptors were obtained from a man between 35 and 55 years old with primary liver carcinoma and hepatitis B virus infection. Both conserved end residues are part of each CDR3. D genes are given only for firm matches. Clone size appears in some rows only: once, few, many, or a class for an expanded clone.

CDR3 protein: CANSLSGSGQPQHF; CDR3 DNA: TGTGCCAACAGTTTAAGTGGAAGCGGTCAGCCCCAGCATTTT; CDR3 length: 14; J gene: TRBJ1-5; clone size: .; D gene: .; V gene: TRBV28
CDR3 protein: CACSLLALGPGEAFF; CDR3 DNA: TGTGCCTGCAGCTTACTTGCCCTTGGGCCCGGGGAAGCTTTCTTT; CDR3 length: 15; J gene: TRBJ1-1; clone size: .; D gene: .; V gene: TRBV11-2
CDR3 protein: CASSRETSVEWEELFF; CDR3 DNA: TGTGCCAGCAGCCGAGAGACTAGCGTAGAGTGGGAGGAGCTGTTTTTT; CDR3 length: 16; J gene: TRBJ2-2; clone size: .; D gene: TRBD2; V gene: TRBV4-2
CDR3 protein: CASSLGWSDTDTQYF; CDR3 DNA: TGTGCCAGCAGCCTAGGTTGGTCAGACACAGATACGCAGTATTTT; CDR3 length: 15; J gene: TRBJ2-3; clone size: .; D gene: .; V gene: TRBV7-8
CDR3 protein: CASSFSSGTGGCGYTF; CDR3 DNA: TGTGCCAGCAGCTTTTCCTCCGGGACAGGGGGCTGTGGCTACACCTTC; CDR3 length: 16; J gene: TRBJ1-2; clone size: .; D gene: TRBD1; V gene: TRBV7-9
CDR3 protein: CASSSAPKETQYF; CDR3 DNA: TGTGCCAGCAGCTCGGCTCCCAAAGAGACCCAGTACTTC; CDR3 length: 13; J gene: TRBJ2-5; clone size: few; D gene: .; V gene: TRBV7-8
CDR3 protein: CASSIGTAVNQPQHF; CDR3 DNA: TGTGCCAGCAGTATTGGGACAGCCGTCAATCAGCCCCAGCATTTT; CDR3 length: 15; J gene: TRBJ1-5; clone size: many; D gene: TRBD1; V gene: TRBV6-5
CDR3 protein: CASSSPSGSRGMEYF; CDR3 DNA: TGTGCCAGCAGTTCTCCTAGCGGGAGCCGCGGGATGGAGTATTTT; CDR3 length: 15; J gene: TRBJ2-3; clone size: .; D gene: TRBD2; V gene: TRBV28
CDR3 protein: CASSLAGLAGLDQETQYF; CDR3 DNA: TGCGCCAGCAGCTTGGCCGGACTAGCGGGGTTGGACCAAGAGACCCAGTACTTC; CDR3 length: 18; J gene: TRBJ2-5; clone size: .; D gene: TRBD2; V gene: TRBV5-1
CDR3 protein: CAGSLAGWGGYEQYF; CDR3 DNA: TGTGCCGGCAGCTTGGCTGGGTGGGGGGGGTACGAACAGTACTTC; CDR3 length: 15; J gene: TRBJ2-7; clone size: .; D gene: TRBD2; V gene: TRBV5-6
CDR3 protein: CASSLTSGSNTDTLYF; CDR3 DNA: TGTGCCAGCAGCCTCACTAGCGGCTCTAACACAGATACGCTGTATTTT; CDR3 length: 16; J gene: TRBJ2-3; clone size: .; D gene: TRBD2; V gene: TRBV11-3
CDR3 protein: CASSLDVDEQFF; CDR3 DNA: TGTGCCAGCAGCCTAGATGTCGATGAGCAGTTCTTC; CDR3 length: 12; J gene: TRBJ2-1; clone size: .; D gene: .; V gene: TRBV11-3
CDR3 protein: CASSLAVAVDSFAEAFF; CDR3 DNA: TGTGCCAGCAGCTTGGCCGTGGCAGTAGATAGTTTCGCTGAAGCTTTCTTT; CDR3 length: 17; J gene: TRBJ1-1; clone size: .; D gene: .; V gene: TRBV5-8
CDR3 protein: CVSSQDRGTGAGYTF; CDR3 DNA: TGCGTCAGCAGCCAAGATAGGGGGACAGGGGCCGGCTACACCTTC; CDR3 length: 15; J gene: TRBJ1-2; clone size: once; D gene: TRBD1; V gene: TRBV4-1
CDR3 protein: CASSPRGGNYKQYF; CDR3 DNA: TGCGCCAGCAGCCCCAGGGGGGGCAACTACAAGCAGTACTTC; CDR3 length: 14; J gene: TRBJ2-7; clone size: .; D gene: .; V gene: TRBV28
CDR3 protein: CASNLPAGGEQFF; CDR3 DNA: TGTGCCAGCAACTTACCCGCTGGTGGTGAGCAGTTCTTC; CDR3 length: 13; J gene: TRBJ2-1; clone size: .; D gene: .; V gene: TRBV5-6
CDR3 protein: CASSLRDADTEAFF; CDR3 DNA: TGTGCCAGCAGCTTACGGGACGCGGACACTGAAGCTTTCTTT; CDR3 length: 14; J gene: TRBJ1-1; clone size: few; D gene: .; V gene: TRBV7-9
CDR3 protein: CASSSDPNTRELFF; CDR3 DNA: TGCGCCAGCAGCTCCGACCCGAACACCAGGGAGCTGTTTTTT; CDR3 length: 14; J gene: TRBJ2-2; clone size: .; D gene: .; V gene: TRBV5-1
CDR3 protein: CASSLGRQETQYF; CDR3 DNA: TGTGCCAGCAGCCTAGGGCGTCAAGAGACCCAGTACTTC; CDR3 length: 13; J gene: TRBJ2-5; clone size: many; D gene: .; V gene: TRBV4-2
CDR3 protein: CASSLGRPYEQYF; CDR3 DNA: TGTGCCAGCAGCCTTGGTAGGCCATACGAGCAGTACTTC; CDR3 length: 13; J gene: TRBJ2-7; clone size: few; D gene: .; V gene: TRBV12-3/TRBV12-4
CDR3 protein: CSVGTANTGELFF; CDR3 DNA: TGCAGCGTTGGAACCGCGAACACCGGGGAGCTGTTTTTT; CDR3 length: 13; J gene: TRBJ2-2; clone size: .; D gene: .; V gene: TRBV29-1
CDR3 protein: CASSFLGVGTGELFF; CDR3 DNA: TGTGCCAGCAGTTTCCTAGGGGTGGGAACCGGGGAGCTGTTTTTT; CDR3 length: 15; J gene: TRBJ2-2; clone size: .; D gene: .; V gene: TRBV28
CDR3 protein: CAWSGPAHGSPLHF; CDR3 DNA: TGTGCCTGGAGTGGGCCGGCGCATGGTTCACCCCTCCACTTT; CDR3 length: 14; J gene: TRBJ1-6; clone size: .; D gene: .; V gene: TRBV30
CDR3 protein: CASSFRDKDNEQFF; CDR3 DNA: TGTGCCAGCAGTTTCAGGGACAAGGATAATGAGCAGTTCTTC; CDR3 length: 14; J gene: TRBJ2-1; clone size: .; D gene: .; V gene: TRBV28
CDR3 protein: CSVETGYGYTF; CDR3 DNA: TGCAGCGTTGAAACAGGGTATGGCTACACCTTC; CDR3 length: 11; J gene: TRBJ1-2; clone size: many; D gene: .; V gene: TRBV29-1
CDR3 protein: CASRPGFREQYF; CDR3 DNA: TGTGCCAGCAGACCAGGGTTTCGCGAGCAGTACTTC; CDR3 length: 12; J gene: TRBJ2-7; clone size: few; D gene: .; V gene: TRBV28
CDR3 protein: CASSLVSAAGRAGELFF; CDR3 DNA: TGTGCCAGCAGTCTCGTCTCCGCTGCAGGGAGGGCCGGGGAGCTGTTTTTT; CDR3 length: 17; J gene: TRBJ2-2; clone size: .; D gene: TRBD2; V gene: TRBV12-3/TRBV12-4
CDR3 protein: CASSEKGREDYNEQFF; CDR3 DNA: TGTGCCAGCAGTGAAAAAGGGCGGGAGGACTACAATGAGCAGTTCTTC; CDR3 length: 16; J gene: TRBJ2-1; clone size: .; D gene: TRBD2; V gene: TRBV6-1
CDR3 protein: CASSLGGDRSYEQYF; CDR3 DNA: TGTGCCAGCAGCCTTGGGGGGGACAGGAGCTACGAGCAGTACTTC; CDR3 length: 15; J gene: TRBJ2-7; clone size: many; D gene: .; V gene: TRBV5-4
CDR3 protein: CASSRGTGQETQYF; CDR3 DNA: TGTGCCAGCAGCCGGGGGACAGGGCAAGAGACCCAGTACTTC; CDR3 length: 14; J gene: TRBJ2-5; clone size: many; D gene: TRBD1; V gene: TRBV6-6
CDR3 protein: CASNPTGDVYEQYF; CDR3 DNA: TGTGCCAGCAATCCGACAGGGGACGTCTACGAGCAGTACTTC; CDR3 length: 14; J gene: TRBJ2-7; clone size: .; D gene: TRBD1; V gene: TRBV28
CDR3 protein: CATHRTGELFF; CDR3 DNA: TGTGCCACCCACCGCACCGGGGAGCTGTTTTTT; CDR3 length: 11; J gene: TRBJ2-2; clone size: many; D gene: .; V gene: TRBV6-2/TRBV6-3
CDR3 protein: CASTRDPNTGELYF; CDR3 DNA: TGTGCCAGCACCCGTGACCCGAACACCGGGGAGCTGTATTTT; CDR3 length: 14; J gene: TRBJ2-2; clone size: .; D gene: .; V gene: TRBV12-3/TRBV12-4
CDR3 protein: CASSPGPDTQYF; CDR3 DNA: TGTGCCAGCAGCCCCGGGCCAGATACGCAGTATTTT; CDR3 length: 12; J gene: TRBJ2-3; clone size: .; D gene: .; V gene: TRBV7-9
CDR3 protein: CASNHSSGTGVGNNQPQHF; CDR3 DNA: TGCGCCAGCAACCATTCTTCAGGGACAGGGGTGGGTAACAATCAGCCCCAGCATTTT; CDR3 length: 19; J gene: TRBJ1-5; clone size: .; D gene: TRBD1; V gene: TRBV4-3
CDR3 protein: CSVEDVSGELFF; CDR3 DNA: TGCAGCGTTGAAGATGTCTCCGGGGAGCTGTTTTTT; CDR3 length: 12; J gene: TRBJ2-2; clone size: many; D gene: .; V gene: TRBV29-1